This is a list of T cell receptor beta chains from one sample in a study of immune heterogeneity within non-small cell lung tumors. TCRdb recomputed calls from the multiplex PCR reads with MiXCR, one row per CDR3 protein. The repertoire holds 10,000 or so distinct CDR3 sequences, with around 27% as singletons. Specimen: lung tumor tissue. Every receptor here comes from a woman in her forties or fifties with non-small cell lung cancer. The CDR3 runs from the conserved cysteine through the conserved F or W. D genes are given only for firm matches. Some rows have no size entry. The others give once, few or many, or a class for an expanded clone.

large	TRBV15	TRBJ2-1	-	CATSRSGGIEQFF	TGTGCCACCAGCAGATCCGGGGGAATTGAGCAGTTCTTC
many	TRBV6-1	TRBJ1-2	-	CASSWGRLSYGYTF	TGTGCCAGCAGTTGGGGCCGGCTAAGCTATGGCTACACCTTC
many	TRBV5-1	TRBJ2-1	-	CASSLALYNEQFF	TGCGCCAGCAGCTTGGCCCTGTACAATGAGCAGTTCTTC
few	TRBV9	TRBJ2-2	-	CASSVGQGRTGELFF	TGTGCCAGCAGCGTAGGTCAGGGGCGCACCGGGGAGCTGTTTTTT
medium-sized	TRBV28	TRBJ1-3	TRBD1	CASSPGQGANTIYF	TGTGCCAGCAGTCCGGGACAGGGGGCAAACACCATATATTTT
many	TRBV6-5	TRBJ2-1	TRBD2	CASSYRGGGYDEQFF	TGTGCCAGCAGTTACCGGGGGGGGGGCTATGATGAGCAGTTCTTC
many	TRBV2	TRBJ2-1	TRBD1	CASSQGAQNEQFF	TGTGCCAGCAGCCAGGGGGCGCAGAATGAGCAGTTCTTC
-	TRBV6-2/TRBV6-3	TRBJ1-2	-	CASVGASGYTF	TGTGCCAGCGTGGGGGCTTCTGGCTACACCTTC
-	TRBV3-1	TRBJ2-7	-	CASSAAKGPYYEQYF	TGTGCCAGCAGCGCGGCGAAGGGCCCATACTACGAGCAGTACTTC
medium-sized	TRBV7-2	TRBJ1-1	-	CASSLYENTEAFF	TGTGCCAGCAGCTTATATGAGAACACTGAAGCTTTCTTT
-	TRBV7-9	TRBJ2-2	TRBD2	CASSEGLAEMVGELFF	TGTGCCAGCAGCGAGGGACTAGCGGAAATGGTGGGGGAGCTGTTTTTT
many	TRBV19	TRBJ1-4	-	CASSIDEKLFF	TGTGCCAGTAGTATAGATGAAAAACTGTTTTTT
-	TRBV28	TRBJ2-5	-	CASSGAGQETQYF	TGTGCCAGCAGTGGAGCGGGCCAAGAGACCCAGTACTTC
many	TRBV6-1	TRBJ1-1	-	CASSGFRGGAWAEAFF	TGTGCCAGCAGTGGGTTTAGGGGGGGCGCGTGGGCTGAAGCTTTCTTT
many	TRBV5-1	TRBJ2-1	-	CASSLAMSVNNEQFF	TGCGCCAGCAGCTTGGCCATGTCCGTCAACAATGAGCAGTTCTTC
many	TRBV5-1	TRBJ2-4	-	CASSRGFVRAFENIQYF	TGCGCCAGCAGCCGAGGGTTCGTCAGGGCCTTTGAAAACATTCAGTACTTC
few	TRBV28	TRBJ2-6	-	CASSPTGGANVLTF	TGTGCCAGCAGCCCAACGGGCGGGGCCAACGTCCTGACTTTC
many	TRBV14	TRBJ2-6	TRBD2	CASGLAEENTSGANVLTF	TGTGCCAGCGGACTAGCGGAAGAAAACACCTCTGGGGCCAACGTCCTGACTTTC
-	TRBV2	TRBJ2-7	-	CASIQADEQYF	TGTGCCAGCATCCAAGCCGACGAGCAGTACTTC
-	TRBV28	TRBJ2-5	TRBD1	CASSFWTGGDQETQYF	TGTGCCAGCAGTTTCTGGACAGGGGGGGATCAAGAGACCCAGTACTTC
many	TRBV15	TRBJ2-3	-	CATSRGPYTDTQYF	TGTGCCACCAGCAGAGGGCCCTACACAGATACGCAGTATTTT
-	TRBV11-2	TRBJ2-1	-	CASSLSGALNERFF	TGTGCCAGCAGCTTGTCGGGAGCTCTGAATGAGCGGTTCTTC
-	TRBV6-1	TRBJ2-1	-	CASSQILGGSNEQFF	TGTGCCAGCAGCCAAATATTGGGTGGGTCCAATGAGCAGTTCTTC
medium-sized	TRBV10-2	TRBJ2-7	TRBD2	CASSESTSGLSYEQYF	TGCGCCAGCAGTGAGTCGACTAGCGGGCTCTCCTACGAGCAGTACTTC
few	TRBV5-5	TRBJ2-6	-	CASSLRFGSGANVLTF	TGTGCCAGCAGCTTGAGGTTTGGGTCTGGGGCCAACGTCCTGACTTTC
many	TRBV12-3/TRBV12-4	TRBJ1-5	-	CASSPQTGINQPQHF	TGTGCCAGCAGCCCACAGACAGGAATCAATCAGCCCCAGCATTTT
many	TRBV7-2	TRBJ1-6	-	CASIAPLHF	TGTGCCAGCATAGCACCCCTCCACTTT
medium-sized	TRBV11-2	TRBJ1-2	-	CASAVGTSFGYGYTF	TGTGCCAGCGCCGTGGGCACAAGTTTTGGTTATGGCTACACCTTC
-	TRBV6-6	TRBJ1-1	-	CASSYSVQGFMNTEAFF	TGTGCCAGCAGTTACTCGGTGCAGGGGTTCATGAACACTGAAGCTTTCTTT
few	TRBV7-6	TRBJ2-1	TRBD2	CASSPIQTSGNEQFF	TGTGCCAGCAGCCCAATACAGACTAGCGGGAATGAGCAGTTCTTC
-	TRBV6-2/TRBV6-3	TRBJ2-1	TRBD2	CASRSSGGVGLEQFF	TGTGCCAGCCGCTCGAGCGGGGGGGTCGGCCTTGAGCAGTTCTTC
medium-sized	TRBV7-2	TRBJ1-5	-	CASSLLNSNQPQHF	TGTGCCAGCAGCTTGCTCAATAGCAATCAGCCCCAGCATTTT
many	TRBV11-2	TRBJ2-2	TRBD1	CASSFRTGGLFF	TGTGCCAGCAGCTTTCGGACAGGGGGGCTGTTTTTT
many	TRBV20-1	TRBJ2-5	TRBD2	CSAPRLAGQETQYF	TGCAGTGCCCCCCGACTAGCGGGGCAAGAGACCCAGTACTTC
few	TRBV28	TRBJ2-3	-	CASSFSGTDTQYF	TGTGCCAGCAGTTTCTCGGGCACAGATACGCAGTATTTT
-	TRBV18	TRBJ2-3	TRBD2	CASSSGGSSADTQYF	TGTGCCAGCTCCTCGGGGGGGAGCAGCGCAGATACGCAGTATTTT
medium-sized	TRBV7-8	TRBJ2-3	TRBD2	CASSLLAGGTDTQYF	TGTGCCAGCAGCCTCCTAGCGGGGGGCACAGATACGCAGTATTTT
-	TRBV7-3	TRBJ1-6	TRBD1	CASSATGNYNSPLHF	TGTGCCAGCAGCGCGACAGGGAACTATAATTCACCCCTCCACTTT